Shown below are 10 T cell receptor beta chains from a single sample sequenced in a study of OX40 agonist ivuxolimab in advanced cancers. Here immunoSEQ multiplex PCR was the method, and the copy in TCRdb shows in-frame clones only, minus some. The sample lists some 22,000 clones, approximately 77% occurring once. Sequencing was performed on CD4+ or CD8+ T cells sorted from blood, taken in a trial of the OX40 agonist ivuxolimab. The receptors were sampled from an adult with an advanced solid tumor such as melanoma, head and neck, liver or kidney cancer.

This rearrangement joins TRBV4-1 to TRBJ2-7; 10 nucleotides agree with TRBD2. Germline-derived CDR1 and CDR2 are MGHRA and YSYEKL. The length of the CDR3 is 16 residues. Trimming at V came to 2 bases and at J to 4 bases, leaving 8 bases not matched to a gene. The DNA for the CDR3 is TGCGCCAGCAGCCAATTTCCTAGCGGGGGCTTGTACGAGCAGTACTTC. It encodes CASSQFPSGGLYEQYF.

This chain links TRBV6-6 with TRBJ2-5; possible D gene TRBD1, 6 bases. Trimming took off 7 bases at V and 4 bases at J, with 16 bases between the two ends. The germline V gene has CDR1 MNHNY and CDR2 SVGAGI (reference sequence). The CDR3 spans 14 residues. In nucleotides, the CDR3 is TGTGCCAGCACCCCTGGGGACACCGGAGAGACCCAGTACTTC. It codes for CASTPGDTGETQYF.

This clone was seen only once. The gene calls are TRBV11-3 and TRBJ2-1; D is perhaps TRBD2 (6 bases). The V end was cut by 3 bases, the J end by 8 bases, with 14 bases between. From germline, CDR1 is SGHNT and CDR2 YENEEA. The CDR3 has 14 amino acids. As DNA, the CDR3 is TGTGCCAGCAGCTTGGAGGGCCTTAGGCATGAGCAGTTCTTC. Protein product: CASSLEGLRHEQFF.

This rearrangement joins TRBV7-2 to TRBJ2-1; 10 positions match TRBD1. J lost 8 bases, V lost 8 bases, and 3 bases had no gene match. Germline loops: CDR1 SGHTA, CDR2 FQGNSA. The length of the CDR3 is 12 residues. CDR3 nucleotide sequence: TGTGCCAGCGGGGACAGGGGTCATGAGCAGTTCTTC. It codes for CASGDRGHEQFF.

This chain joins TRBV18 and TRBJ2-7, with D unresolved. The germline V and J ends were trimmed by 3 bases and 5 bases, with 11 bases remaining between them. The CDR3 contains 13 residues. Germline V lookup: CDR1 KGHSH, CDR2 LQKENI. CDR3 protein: CASSPWTGDEQYF. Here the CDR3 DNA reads TGTGCCAGCTCACCGTGGACCGGCGACGAGCAGTACTTC.

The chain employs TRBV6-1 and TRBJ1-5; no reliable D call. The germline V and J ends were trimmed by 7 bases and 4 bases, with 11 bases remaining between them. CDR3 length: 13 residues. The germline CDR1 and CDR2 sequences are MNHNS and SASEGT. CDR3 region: CASKRGWNQPQHF. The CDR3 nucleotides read TGTGCCAGCAAGCGAGGGTGGAATCAGCCCCAGCATTTT.

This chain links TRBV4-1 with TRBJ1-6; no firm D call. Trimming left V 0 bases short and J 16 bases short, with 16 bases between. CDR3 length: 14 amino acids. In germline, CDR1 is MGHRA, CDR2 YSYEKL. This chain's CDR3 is CASSQDRRTTFLHF. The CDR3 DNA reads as TGCGCCAGCAGCCAAGATCGGAGAACGACATTTCTCCACTTT.

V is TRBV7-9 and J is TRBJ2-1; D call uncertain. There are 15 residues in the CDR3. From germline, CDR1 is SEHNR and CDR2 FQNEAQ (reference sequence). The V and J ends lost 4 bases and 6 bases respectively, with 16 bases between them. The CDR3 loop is CASSSDSHWSNEQFF. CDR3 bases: TGTGCCAGCAGCTCAGACTCCCACTGGAGCAATGAGCAGTTCTTC.

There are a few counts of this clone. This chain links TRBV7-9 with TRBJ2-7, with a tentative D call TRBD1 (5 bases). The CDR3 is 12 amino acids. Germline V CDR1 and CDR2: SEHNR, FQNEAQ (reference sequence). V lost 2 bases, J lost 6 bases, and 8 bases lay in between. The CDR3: CASSLQGSEQYF. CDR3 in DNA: TGTGCCAGCAGCTTACAGGGATCCGAGCAGTACTTC.

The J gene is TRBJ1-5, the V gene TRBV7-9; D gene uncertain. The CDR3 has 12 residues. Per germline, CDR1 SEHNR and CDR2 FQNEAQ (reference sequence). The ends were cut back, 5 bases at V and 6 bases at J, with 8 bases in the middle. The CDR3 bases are TGTGCCAGCAGCCCAGGCCCTCAGCCCCAGCATTTT. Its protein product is CASSPGPQPQHF.